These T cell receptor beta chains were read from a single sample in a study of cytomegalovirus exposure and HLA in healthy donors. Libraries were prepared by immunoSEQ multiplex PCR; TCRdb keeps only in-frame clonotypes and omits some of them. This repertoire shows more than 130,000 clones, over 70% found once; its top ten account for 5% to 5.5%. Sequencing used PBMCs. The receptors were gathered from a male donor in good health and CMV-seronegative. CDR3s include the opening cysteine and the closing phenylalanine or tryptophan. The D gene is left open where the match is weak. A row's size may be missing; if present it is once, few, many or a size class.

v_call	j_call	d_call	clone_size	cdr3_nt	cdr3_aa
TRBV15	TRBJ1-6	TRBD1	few	TGTGCCACCAGCAGAGTTGGGGGCAGGGGGCTTTCACCCCTCCACTTT	CATSRVGGRGLSPLHF
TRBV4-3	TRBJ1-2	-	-	TGCGCCCGCAGCCAGGCCCCAACAGGGTACTATGGCTACACCTTC	CARSQAPTGYYGYTF
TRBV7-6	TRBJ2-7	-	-	TGTGCCAGCAGCTTTGGGGCTGGGTCCTACGAGCAGTACTTC	CASSFGAGSYEQYF
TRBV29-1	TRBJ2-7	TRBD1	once	TGCAGCGTTTTGGGGACAGCTGGCGAGCAGTACTTC	CSVLGTAGEQYF
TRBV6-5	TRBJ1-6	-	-	TGTGCCAGCAGGCCTAATGGGCGGGATAATTCACCCCTCCACTTT	CASRPNGRDNSPLHF
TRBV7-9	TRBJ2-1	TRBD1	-	TGTGCCAGCAGCTTAGGGGACAGGGGGCGGAATGAGCAGTTCTTC	CASSLGDRGRNEQFF
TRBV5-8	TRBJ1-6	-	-	TGTGCCAGCTATCCGACCCCGCGGGATAATTCACCCCTCCACTTT	CASYPTPRDNSPLHF
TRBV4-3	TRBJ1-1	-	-	TGCGCCAGCAGTCAGGATACAGGGTCTTACACCGAAGCTTTCTTT	CASSQDTGSYTEAFF
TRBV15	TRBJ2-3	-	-	TGTGCCACCAGCCGAGGGAGGAGCACAGATACGCAGTATTTT	CATSRGRSTDTQYF
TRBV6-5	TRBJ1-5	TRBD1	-	TGTGCCAGCAGTTACTCCGGGACAGGAGATCAGCCCCAGCATTTT	CASSYSGTGDQPQHF
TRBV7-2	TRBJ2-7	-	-	TGTGCCAGCAGCCTTAGTCGGACAGCCTCCTACGAGCAGTACTTC	CASSLSRTASYEQYF
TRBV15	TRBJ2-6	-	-	TGTGCCACCAGCAGAGATTCGAGTGGGGCCAACGGCCTGACTTTC	CATSRDSSGANGLTF
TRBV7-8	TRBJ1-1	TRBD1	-	TGTGCCAGCAGCTTAGCTGGGACAGGGAGGGGGAACACTGAAGCTTTCTTT	CASSLAGTGRGNTEAFF
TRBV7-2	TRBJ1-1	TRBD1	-	TGTGCCAGCAGGGTCCTGGACAGGGAAAACACTGAAGCTTTCTTT	CASRVLDRENTEAFF
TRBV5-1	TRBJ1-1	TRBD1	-	TGCGCCAGCAGAACCGGGACAGGCGTAACTGAAGCTTTCTTT	CASRTGTGVTEAFF
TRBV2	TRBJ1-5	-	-	TGTGCCAGCAGTGAAGGCGGGCAGCCCCAGCATTTT	CASSEGGQPQHF
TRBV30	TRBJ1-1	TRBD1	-	TGTGCCTGGGATCATAGGGGGCCGGTGGCTTTCTTT	CAWDHRGPVAFF